A single sample is the source of the 12 T cell receptor beta chains below, sequenced in a study of T cells expressing NK-cell markers. Following a re-call of the 5' RACE reads, TCRdb has one entry per CDR3 protein and lacks DNA. The sample totals about 550,000 distinct CDR3 sequences. Sequenced sample: blood T cells: a sorted CD56 or NKG2C T cell subset, CD4+ or CD8+ T cells, or bulk PBMC T cells (not recorded which). The receptors shown here come from a man aged 18 to 29 in good health.

This chain links TRBV29-1 with TRBJ2-1; without DNA, the TCRdb call of TRBD1 cannot be checked. This CDR3 is built from 13 residues. From germline, CDR1 is SQVTM and CDR2 ANQGSEA. CDR3 protein: CSVARDADNEQFF.

This chain joins TRBV29-1 and TRBJ2-2; there is no DNA to check the TCRdb D call of TRBD1. Germline CDR1 is SQVTM and CDR2 is ANQGSEA. The CDR3 runs 17 residues. CDR3 loop: CSVEDRMRQGYPGELFF.

The V and J genes are TRBV27 and TRBJ2-7; lacking DNA, the TRBD1 call made by TCRdb goes unchecked. Germline-derived CDR1 and CDR2 are MNHEY and SMNVEV (reference sequence). The CDR3 extends over 14 amino acids. CDR3 region: CASSWGTGAYEQYF.

This chain's CDR3 is CSARVVILAQFF. The rearrangement links TRBV20-1 to TRBJ2-1. CDR3 size: 12 residues. Germline V lookup: CDR1 DFQATT, CDR2 SNEGSKA (reference sequence).

The chain links TRBV12-3 or TRBV12-4 to TRBJ2-1; TCRdb gives TRBD1 as the D gene, but with no DNA this cannot be confirmed. The CDR3 is 16 amino acids. This CDR3 reads CASRYTGVGRDNEQFF.

V and J are TRBV5-1 and TRBJ2-7; TCRdb names TRBD1, which stays unverified in the absence of DNA. Germline V lookup: CDR1 SGHRS, CDR2 YFSETQ. The CDR3 is 15 amino acids. The CDR3 is CASSSVGQGTGEQYF.

This rearrangement joins TRBV5-6 to TRBJ2-2. The length of the CDR3 is 16 residues. Germline V lookup: CDR1 SGHDT, CDR2 YYEEEE. The CDR3 here is CASSLVSTTNTGELFF.

The J gene is TRBJ2-4, the V gene TRBV7-2; TCRdb lists TRBD2, though no DNA is available to test this call. Germline assignment: CDR1 SGHTA and CDR2 FQGNSA. This CDR3 comprises 17 residues. The CDR3 sequence: CASSLGGGSPLGAIQYF.

V and J are TRBV5-6 and TRBJ2-3; as DNA is missing, the TRBD2 call by TCRdb cannot be tested. Per the germline V gene, CDR1 is SGHDT and CDR2 is YYEEEE. The CDR3 is 16 amino acids. The CDR3 sequence: CASSLRTSGTSDTQYF. Together with reference TRBV5-6 and TRBJ2-3, the CDR3 gives the full variable domain: DAGVTQSPTHLIKTRGQQVTLRCSPKSGHDTVSWYQQALGQGPQFIFQYYEEEERQRGNFPDRFSGHQFPNYSSELNVNALLLGDSALYLCASSLRTSGTSDTQYFGPGTRLTVL.

The J gene is TRBJ2-3, the V gene TRBV12-3 or TRBV12-4; TCRdb designates TRBD1, a call that cannot be tested without DNA. The CDR3 loop spans 15 amino acids. The CDR3 sequence is CASSGQVTGVDTQYF.

The chain carries TRBV21-1 and TRBJ1-5; TCRdb's D call of TRBD1 is untestable without DNA. TRBV21-1 is an annotated pseudogene. The CDR3 extends over 20 amino acids. CDR3 protein: CASSSPFNQGQGGGPGVQHF.

This CDR3 reads CASSRTGIGGELFF. The chain employs TRBV28 and TRBJ2-2; the D call from TCRdb, TRBD1, cannot be confirmed without DNA. The germline CDR1 and CDR2 sequences are MDHEN and SYDVKM. The CDR3 loop spans 14 amino acids.